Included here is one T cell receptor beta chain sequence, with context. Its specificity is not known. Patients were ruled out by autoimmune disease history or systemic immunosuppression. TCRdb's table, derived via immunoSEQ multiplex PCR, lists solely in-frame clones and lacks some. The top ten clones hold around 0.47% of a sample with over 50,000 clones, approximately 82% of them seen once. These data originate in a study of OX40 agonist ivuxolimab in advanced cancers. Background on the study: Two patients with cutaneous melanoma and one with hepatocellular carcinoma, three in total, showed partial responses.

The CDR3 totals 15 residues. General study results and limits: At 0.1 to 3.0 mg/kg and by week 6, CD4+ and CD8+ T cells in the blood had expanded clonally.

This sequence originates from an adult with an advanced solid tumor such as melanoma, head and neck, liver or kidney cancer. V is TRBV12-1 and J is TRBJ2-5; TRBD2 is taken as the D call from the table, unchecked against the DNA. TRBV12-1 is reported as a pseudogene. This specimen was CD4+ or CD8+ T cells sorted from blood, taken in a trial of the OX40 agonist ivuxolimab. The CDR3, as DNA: TGTGCCAGCAGCTTTGGGTTAGCGGGAGAAGAGACCCAGTACTTC. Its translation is CASSFGLAGEETQYF.